The 30 T cell receptor beta chains listed next were all sequenced from one sample in a study of T cells in Graves' hyperthyroidism and ophthalmopathy. RNA transcripts gave rise to amplified TCR beta CDR3 regions. When the TCR CDR3 underwent first-round RT-PCR, the HTBI primer set was used. TCRdb recomputed calls from the multiplex PCR reads with MiXCR, one row per CDR3 protein. The sample includes about 640,000 distinct CDR3 sequences, 20% seen only once; the top ten take about 34%. The sample consisted of blood. These receptors came from a man aged 25 to 45 with Graves' ophthalmopathy.

This clonotype was recorded at least ten times. The genes are TRBV6-2 or TRBV6-3 and TRBJ2-2, with TRBD2 as a possible D gene (5 bases). CDR1 is MNHEY, CDR2 SVGEGT, per germline. CDR3 length: 13 amino acids. V was clipped by 5 bases and J by 4 bases, with 8 bases between them. As DNA, the CDR3 is TGTGCCAGCAGTCCAGAGGGCACCGGGGAGCTGTTTTTT. It specifies CASSPEGTGELFF.

The V call is TRBV7-3, the J call TRBJ2-2; 8 bases line up with TRBD2. Germline trimming cut 4 bases from V and 2 bases from J; bases unmatched to any gene: 6. Germline loops: CDR1 SGHTA, CDR2 FQGTGA. The CDR3 is 16 residues long. CDR3 sequence: CASSSLAGHNTGELFF. The CDR3 DNA is TGTGCCAGCAGCTCCCTAGCGGGCCATAACACCGGGGAGCTGTTTTTT.

This clonotype was found many times. This chain joins TRBV5-6 and TRBJ2-1; D remains unclear. The CDR3 spans 15 residues. From germline, CDR1 is SGHDT and CDR2 YYEEEE. V lost 4 bases and J lost 0, with 11 bases in between. CDR3 sequence (DNA): TGTGCCAGCAGCCACCTCCCAAGCTCCTACAATGAGCAGTTCTTC. It translates to CASSHLPSSYNEQFF. Using reference TRBV5-6 and TRBJ2-1 for the parts outside the CDR3, the full variable domain is DAGVTQSPTHLIKTRGQQVTLRCSPKSGHDTVSWYQQALGQGPQFIFQYYEEEERQRGNFPDRFSGHQFPNYSSELNVNALLLGDSALYLCASSHLPSSYNEQFFGPGTRLTVL.

CDR3 loop: CASSFPLPHSSGANVLTF. The CDR3 DNA follows: TGTGCCAGCAGCTTCCCCCTCCCCCACAGCTCTGGGGCCAACGTCCTGACTTTC. This rearrangement joins TRBV7-9 to TRBJ2-6; D unclear. Trimming left V 3 bases short and J 0 bases short, with 15 bases between. This CDR3 spans 18 amino acids. Germline V gene data show CDR1 as SEHNR and CDR2 as FQNEAQ (reference sequence).

This clonotype was detected only a few times. This rearrangement joins TRBV29-1 to TRBJ2-1; 9 nucleotides agree with TRBD1. Germline CDR1 and CDR2: SQVTM and ANQGSEA. The CDR3 is made up of 16 amino acids. With V trimmed by 6 bases and J by 1 base, 10 bases remained unmatched. CDR3 bases: TGCAGCGTGTCCCGGGACAGGGAAAATTCCTACAATGAGCAGTTCTTC. It specifies CSVSRDRENSYNEQFF.

The sample holds a few counts of this clonotype. The rearrangement uses TRBV7-3 and TRBJ2-2; 8 bases align to TRBD1. Germline V gives CDR1 SGHTA, CDR2 FQGTGA. The CDR3 spans 20 residues. Trimming took 2 bases from V and 2 from J; bases not matched to a gene: 16. DNA of the CDR3: TGTGCCAGCAGCTTAGCAGGGGGCTCGACTCGGCGGTTAAACACCGGGGAGCTGTTTTTT. It is translated as CASSLAGGSTRRLNTGELFF.

This rearrangement joins TRBV7-8 to TRBJ2-2, with no clear D. CDR1 SGHVS and CDR2 FQNEAQ come from the germline V gene. V was cut by 1 base and J by 0 bases, with 3 bases left in between. The CDR3 runs to 14 residues. CDR3: CASSLDTNTGELFF. CDR3 in DNA: TGTGCCAGCAGCTTAGACACGAACACCGGGGAGCTGTTTTTT.

This clonotype was recorded at least ten times. The V gene is TRBV27, the J gene TRBJ1-1, with 7 bases matching TRBD1. This CDR3 is 14 amino acids long. V was pared by 8 bases and J by 4 bases, with 10 bases of the junction left unmatched. Per the germline V gene, CDR1 is MNHEY and CDR2 is SMNVEV (reference sequence). CDR3 nucleotide sequence: TGTGCCAGCTTAGAGGGGGCCTGGGGCACTGAAGCTTTCTTT. It specifies CASLEGAWGTEAFF.

The gene calls are TRBV10-3 and TRBJ2-2; the D gene is possibly TRBD2 (6 bases). The V gene lost 0 bases and the J gene lost 5 bases, with 13 bases spanning the gap. In germline, CDR1 is ENHRY, CDR2 SYGVKD. This CDR3 region has 16 residues. CDR3 loop: CAISESHQAGTGELFF. The CDR3 bases are TGTGCCATCAGTGAGTCGCACCAAGCGGGTACCGGGGAGCTGTTTTTT.

The rearrangement links TRBV4-3 to TRBJ2-2, with D perhaps assigned TRBD1 or TRBD2 (5 bases each). There are 14 residues in the CDR3. V was trimmed by 4 bases and J by 5 bases, leaving 11 bases between them. CDR1 and CDR2 from the germline V gene are LGHNA and YSLEER. This CDR3 reads CASSPGTSTGELFF. In DNA, the CDR3 is TGCGCCAGCAGCCCCGGGACCTCTACCGGGGAGCTGTTTTTT.

The chain employs TRBV30 and TRBJ2-7; D is unresolved. The ends were cut back, 1 base at V and 4 bases at J, with 11 bases in the middle. Germline values: CDR1 GTSNPN, CDR2 SVGIG (reference sequence). The CDR3 sequence is 13 residues long. The CDR3 nucleotides are TGTGCCTGGAGTGGTGTAGGGATATACGAGCAGTACTTC. It specifies CAWSGVGIYEQYF.

The table lists this clonotype with a few counts. The chain employs TRBV28 and TRBJ1-1; TRBD1 might be the D (6 bases). Germline CDR1 and CDR2: MDHEN and SYDVKM. The ends were cut back, 6 bases at V and 6 bases at J, with 17 bases in the middle. CDR3 length: 14 residues. The CDR3 loop reads CASRRWGGQPEAFF. CDR3 coding DNA: TGTGCCAGCAGGCGTTGGGGTGGACAGCCTGAAGCTTTCTTT.

The chain combines TRBV27 with TRBJ2-7; either TRBD1 or TRBD2 may fit D (5 bases each). Trimming removed 5 bases from V and 0 bases from J, with 20 bases in between. The V gene's germline CDR1 is MNHEY and CDR2 SMNVEV (reference sequence). The CDR3 runs to 17 residues. This CDR3 reads CASSPFLGPGSSYEQYF. The CDR3 DNA sequence: TGTGCCAGCAGTCCATTTCTGGGACCTGGAAGCTCCTACGAGCAGTACTTC.

This clonotype occurred a few times. The chain combines TRBV14 with TRBJ2-2; a weak D match, TRBD2 (5 bases). Germline V CDR1 and CDR2: SGHDN, FVKESK. The V end lost 6 bases, the J end lost 8 bases, and 10 bases lay between the germline ends. The CDR3 covers 12 residues. DNA of the CDR3: TGTGCCAGCAGACCACGGGGAGGGGAGCTGTTTTTT. Protein product: CASRPRGGELFF.

The DNA of the CDR3 is TGCAGTGCTAAAGCTAGCACAGATACGCAGTATTTT. This sequence encodes CSAKASTDTQYF. The chain recombines TRBV20-1 with TRBJ2-3; D unclear. Germline V gene sequence: CDR1 DFQATT, CDR2 SNEGSKA (reference sequence). Trimming removed 4 bases at V and 0 bases at J, with 5 bases between. CDR3 size: 12 residues.

Comment on this clonotype: Just one base apart from a much larger clone, this may be a read error. The V gene is TRBV11-2, the J gene TRBJ1-2; D might be TRBD1 (5 bases). The germline V gene has CDR1 SGHAT and CDR2 FQNNGV. V gave up 5 bases and J gave up 6 bases, with 22 bases separating them. The CDR3 is made up of 16 amino acids. In DNA, the CDR3 is TGTGCCAGCAGCCTCAGTAGGGCAGGGAGTAGAGATGGCTACACCTTC. Translating gives CASSLSRAGSRDGYTF.

V is TRBV9 and J is TRBJ2-3; 9 bases agree with TRBD2. Trimming cost V 2 bases and J 9 bases; bases outside gene matches: 4. The length of the CDR3 is 13 residues. Germline assignment: CDR1 SGDLS and CDR2 YYNGEE. This CDR3 is CASSVNSGRTQYF. The CDR3 DNA sequence: TGTGCCAGCAGCGTCAATAGCGGGAGAACGCAGTATTTT.

This clonotype was detected ten times or more. This sequence joins TRBV7-9 and TRBJ2-1; 10 bases are a match to TRBD1. The CDR3 contains 15 residues. Looked up from germline, CDR1 is SEHNR and CDR2 is FQNEAQ (reference sequence). With V trimmed by 5 bases and J by 7 bases, 8 bases remained unmatched. CDR3 coding DNA: TGTGCCAGCAGCCCGCCGGGACAGGGGTGGAATGAGCAGTTCTTC. Protein sequence: CASSPPGQGWNEQFF.

Many counts were recorded for this clonotype. The chain carries TRBV20-1 and TRBJ1-5, with 12 bases fitting TRBD1. The ends lost 1 base at V and 1 base at J; junction bases unmatched: 17. This CDR3 has 21 amino acids. Per the germline V gene, CDR1 is DFQATT and CDR2 is SNEGSKA (reference sequence). The DNA for the CDR3 is TGCAGTGCTAGAGTTTTAAGGCGTGGGACAGGGGGCGGCGGCAGCAATCAGCCCCAGCATTTT. It is translated as CSARVLRRGTGGGGSNQPQHF.

This clonotype was picked up many times. The rearrangement links TRBV20-1 to TRBJ2-7, with TRBD2 matching 9 bases. The germline V gene encodes CDR1 DFQATT and CDR2 SNEGSKA (reference sequence). The CDR3 has 15 residues. V gave up 6 bases and J gave up 0 bases; unmatched junction bases: 9. In DNA form, the CDR3 reads TGCAGTGCCCGGGGACTAGCAGAGAGCTCCTACGAGCAGTACTTC. Its translation: CSARGLAESSYEQYF.

The chain uses TRBV30 and TRBJ2-2; D uncertain. The germline CDR1 and CDR2 sequences are GTSNPN and SVGIG (reference sequence). The germline V and J ends were trimmed by 0 bases and 4 bases, with 12 bases remaining between them. The CDR3 runs 15 residues. CDR3 in DNA: TGTGCCTGGAGTGTAGACACTGGAGCCACCGGGGAGCTGTTTTTT. This codes for CAWSVDTGATGELFF.

This clonotype came up many times. J is TRBJ2-7 and V is TRBV30; no clear D. This CDR3 region has 13 residues. Germline V CDR1 and CDR2: GTSNPN, SVGIG (reference sequence). V was clipped by 0 bases and J by 2 bases, with 8 bases between them. The CDR3 DNA reads as TGTGCCTGGAGTGTAATCGGAGCCTACGAGCAGTACTTC. Amino acid sequence: CAWSVIGAYEQYF.

CDR3: CASSPPAGATGNTIYF. CDR3 nucleotides: TGTGCCAGCTCACCACCAGCAGGGGCAACTGGAAACACCATATATTTT. This chain connects TRBV18 to TRBJ1-3, with D perhaps matching TRBD1 (6 bases). This CDR3 is 16 amino acids long. From germline, CDR1 is KGHSH and CDR2 LQKENI. V lost 0 bases to trimming and J lost 2 bases, with 11 bases between them.

This clonotype was observed a few times. V usage is TRBV10-3 and J usage is TRBJ1-4; possibly TRBD1 for D (6 bases). V was cut by 5 bases and J by 4 bases, with 11 bases left in between. In germline, CDR1 is ENHRY, CDR2 SYGVKD. The CDR3 covers 14 residues. The DNA of the CDR3 is TGTGCCATCAGTCAAGGGGGTTTTAATGAAAAACTGTTTTTT. Its protein product is CAISQGGFNEKLFF.

This clonotype came up a few times. The chain links TRBV4-2 to TRBJ2-1, with TRBD2 matching over 13 bases. Per the germline V gene, CDR1 is LGHNA and CDR2 is YNFKEQ. The length of the CDR3 is 16 residues. The J segment lost 5 bases and the V segment lost 4 bases, leaving 5 bases of the junction unmatched. The CDR3 loop reads CASSPTSGRLDNEQFF. CDR3 in DNA: TGTGCCAGCAGCCCGACTAGCGGGAGGCTGGACAATGAGCAGTTCTTC.

This clonotype was counted ten times or more. The V and J genes are TRBV20-1 and TRBJ2-7; D gene uncertain. The CDR3 sequence is 13 residues long. Germline assignment: CDR1 DFQATT and CDR2 SNEGSKA (reference sequence). V dropped 1 base and J dropped 4 bases, with 11 bases sitting between them. The CDR3 nucleotides read TGCAGTGCTAGAGTCCTCGCCCGTTACGAGCAGTACTTC. It is translated as CSARVLARYEQYF.

V gene TRBV20-1 combines with J gene TRBJ1-5; 7 positions match TRBD1. Trimming cost V 3 bases and J 6 bases; bases outside gene matches: 2. Germline values: CDR1 DFQATT, CDR2 SNEGSKA (reference sequence). The CDR3 loop spans 12 amino acids. CDR3 sequence reads: CSASQGGQPQHF. The CDR3 DNA is TGCAGTGCTAGCCAGGGGGGTCAGCCCCAGCATTTT.

This clonotype came up a few times. The genes are TRBV12-3 or TRBV12-4 and TRBJ1-6, with D unclear. The CDR3 is made up of 15 amino acids. Trimming removed 4 bases from V and 7 bases from J, with 14 bases in between. The CDR3 sequence is CASSSQTAGNSPLHF. For the CDR3, the DNA is TGTGCCAGCAGTTCTCAGACGGCCGGAAATTCACCCCTCCACTTT.

This clonotype was seen a handful of times. V gene TRBV29-1 combines with J gene TRBJ2-3; a possible D gene is TRBD1 (7 bases). The V gene's germline CDR1 is SQVTM and CDR2 ANQGSEA. The CDR3 covers 14 residues. The V end was cut by 3 bases, the J end by 1 base, with 11 bases between. CDR3: CSVDRGDGTDTQYF. The CDR3 DNA sequence: TGCAGCGTTGACAGGGGGGACGGCACAGATACGCAGTATTTT.

This chain links TRBV9 with TRBJ1-1, with 7 bases fitting TRBD1. J gave up 7 bases and V 3 bases, and 12 bases lay outside the gene matches. Germline V CDR1 and CDR2: SGDLS, YYNGEE. The CDR3 is 15 residues long. CDR3 residues: CASSATGSGMGEAFF. The CDR3 nucleotides are TGTGCCAGCAGCGCGACAGGGTCGGGGATGGGTGAAGCTTTCTTT.